What follows are 9 T cell receptor beta chains derived from one specimen sequenced in a study of shared clonotypes between healthy human individuals. Produced via immunoSEQ multiplex PCR; TCRdb's table is partial and in-frame only. The sample has about 2.3 million clones; approximately 90% are singletons. The sample was naive CD4+ T cells from PBMCs. The subset: CD45RA+ positively selected. The receptors derive from a man younger than 35 in good health. Some clones in this sample may be carry-over from other donors' samples.

The chain uses TRBV7-2 and TRBJ1-1; D unclear. The CDR3 runs 13 residues. Germline CDR1 and CDR2: SGHTA and FQGNSA. Trimming stripped 3 bases from V and 6 bases from J, with 11 bases between. The CDR3 here is CASSFSSGPEAFF. As DNA, the CDR3 is TGTGCCAGCAGCTTCTCCTCTGGACCTGAAGCTTTCTTT.

The chain joins TRBV28 to TRBJ1-2; TRBD1 is a possible D gene (6 bases). Germline CDR1 reads MDHEN; CDR2 reads SYDVKM. Trimming took 3 bases from V and 5 from J, leaving 19 bases between them. CDR3 length equals 16 residues. The CDR3 nucleotides are TGTGCCAGCAGTTTTCCTCCAGCGAGGGGGGGATATGGCTACACCTTC. Translated, it gives CASSFPPARGGYGYTF.

In its sample, this clone was seen once. This chain uses TRBV6-5 with TRBJ2-7; 8 bases are shared with TRBD1. This CDR3 region has 13 residues. Trimming took 2 bases from V and 7 from J; bases not matched to a gene: 4. Looked up from germline, CDR1 is MNHEY and CDR2 is SVGAGI. CDR3 nucleotides: TGTGCCAGCAGTTACGGGACAGGACGGGAGCAGTACTTC. Translated, it gives CASSYGTGREQYF.

In regard to this clone: This sample includes further DNA sequences coding for the same CDR3. The chain employs TRBV9 and TRBJ2-7, with D maybe TRBD1 (6 bases). The CDR3 is made up of 15 amino acids. Trimming pared 0 bases from V and 0 bases from J, leaving 10 bases between. The germline CDR1 and CDR2 sequences are SGDLS and YYNGEE. In DNA, the CDR3 is TGTGCCAGCAGCGTAGGAGACAGGAGCTCCTACGAGCAGTACTTC. It encodes CASSVGDRSSYEQYF.

This sequence joins TRBV5-1 and TRBJ1-1; 9 bases agree with TRBD1. V dropped 0 bases and J dropped 0; count of bases not matched to a gene: 3. CDR1 and CDR2 from the germline V gene are SGHRS and YFSETQ. The CDR3 totals 16 residues. The CDR3 coding sequence is TGCGCCAGCAGCTTGGGACAGGGGGACATGAACACTGAAGCTTTCTTT. It specifies CASSLGQGDMNTEAFF.

The chain is built from TRBV7-9 and TRBJ2-1; 8 bases are shared with TRBD1. The CDR3 is 14 residues long. Germline CDR1 SEHNR, CDR2 FQNEAQ (reference sequence). Germline trimming cut 4 bases from V and 8 bases from J; bases unmatched to any gene: 7. This chain's CDR3 is CASSSRTGSDEQFF. DNA of the CDR3: TGTGCCAGCAGCTCTCGGACAGGGTCCGATGAGCAGTTCTTC.

This chain links TRBV21-1 with TRBJ2-2; TRBD2, the D gene given by the table, was not confirmed from the DNA. TRBV21-1 is reported as a pseudogene. This CDR3 region has 10 residues. This CDR3 is CASSNRGAVF. CDR3 coding DNA: TGTGCCAGCAGCAACCGGGGAGCTGTTTTT.

The J gene is TRBJ2-7, the V gene TRBV5-8, with D tentatively TRBD2 (6 bases). CDR3 length: 17 residues. With 0 bases removed from V and 2 bases from J, the gap between germline ends came to 18 bases. The germline V gene encodes CDR1 SGHTS and CDR2 YDEGEE. The CDR3 DNA is TGTGCCAGCAGCTTGGGCGATTGGAGCGGGCTGGCCTACGAGCAGTACTTC. This translates into CASSLGDWSGLAYEQYF.

The rearrangement uses TRBV4-3 and TRBJ2-1; the match to TRBD2 covers 14 bases. Germline CDR1 LGHNA, CDR2 YSLEER. J gave up 8 bases and V 0 bases, and 6 bases lay outside the gene matches. This CDR3 is 17 amino acids long. The CDR3 here is CASSQERGLAGVYEQFF. In DNA, the CDR3 is TGCGCCAGCAGCCAAGAGAGGGGACTAGCGGGAGTCTATGAGCAGTTCTTC.